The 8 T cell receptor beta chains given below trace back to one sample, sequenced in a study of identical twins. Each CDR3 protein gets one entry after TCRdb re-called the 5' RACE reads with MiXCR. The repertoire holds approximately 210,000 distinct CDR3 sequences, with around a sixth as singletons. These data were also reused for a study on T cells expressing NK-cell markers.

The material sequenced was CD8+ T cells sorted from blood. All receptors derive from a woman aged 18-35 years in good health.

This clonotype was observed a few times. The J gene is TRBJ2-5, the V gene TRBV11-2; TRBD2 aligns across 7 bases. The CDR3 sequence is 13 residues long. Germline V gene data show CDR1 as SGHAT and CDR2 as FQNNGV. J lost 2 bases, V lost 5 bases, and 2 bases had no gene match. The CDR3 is CASSRGGQETQYF. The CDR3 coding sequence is TGTGCCAGCAGCCGGGGAGGGCAAGAGACCCAGTACTTC.

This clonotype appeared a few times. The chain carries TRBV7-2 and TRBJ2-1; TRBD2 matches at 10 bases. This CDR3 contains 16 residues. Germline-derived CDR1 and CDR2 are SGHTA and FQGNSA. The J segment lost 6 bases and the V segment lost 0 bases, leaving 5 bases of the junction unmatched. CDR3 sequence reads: CASSLADLAGVNEQFF. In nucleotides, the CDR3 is TGTGCCAGCAGCTTAGCCGACCTAGCGGGAGTCAATGAGCAGTTCTTC.

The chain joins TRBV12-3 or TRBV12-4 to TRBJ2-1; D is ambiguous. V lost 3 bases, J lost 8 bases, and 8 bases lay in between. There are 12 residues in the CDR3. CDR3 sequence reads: CASSFVSHEQFF. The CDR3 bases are TGTGCCAGCAGTTTTGTTAGTCATGAGCAGTTCTTC.

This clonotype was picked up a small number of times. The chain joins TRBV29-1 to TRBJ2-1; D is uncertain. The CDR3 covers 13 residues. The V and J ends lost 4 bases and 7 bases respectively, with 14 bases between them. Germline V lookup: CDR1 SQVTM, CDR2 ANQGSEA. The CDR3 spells CSVGYASMNEQFF. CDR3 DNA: TGCAGCGTTGGCTATGCTAGTATGAATGAGCAGTTCTTC.

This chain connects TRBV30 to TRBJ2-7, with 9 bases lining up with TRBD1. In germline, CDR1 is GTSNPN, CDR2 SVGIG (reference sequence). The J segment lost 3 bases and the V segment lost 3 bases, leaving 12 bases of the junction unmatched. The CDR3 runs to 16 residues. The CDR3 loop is CAWRGAAGTGYYEQYF. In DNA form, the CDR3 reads TGTGCCTGGAGAGGGGCCGCCGGGACAGGGTACTACGAGCAGTACTTC.

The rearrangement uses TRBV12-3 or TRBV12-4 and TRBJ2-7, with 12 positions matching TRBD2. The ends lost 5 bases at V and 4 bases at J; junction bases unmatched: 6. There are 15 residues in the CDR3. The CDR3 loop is CASSPLLAGGYEQYF. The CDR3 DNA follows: TGTGCCAGCAGTCCCCTCCTAGCGGGGGGGTACGAGCAGTACTTC.

CDR3 DNA sequence: TGCGCCAGCAGCCACACCGACCTAGCGGGAGTTGAAGGTACGCAGTATTTT. Translated, it gives CASSHTDLAGVEGTQYF. The chain combines TRBV4-3 with TRBJ2-3, with TRBD2 matching 10 bases. CDR3 length equals 17 residues. Germline CDR1 LGHNA, CDR2 YSLEER. Losses at the gene ends were 3 bases for V and 8 bases for J; bases not matched to a gene: 14.

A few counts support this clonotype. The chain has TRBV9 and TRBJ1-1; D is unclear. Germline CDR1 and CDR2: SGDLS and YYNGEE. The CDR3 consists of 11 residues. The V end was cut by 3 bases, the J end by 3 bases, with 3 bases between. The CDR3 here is CASSGDTEAFF. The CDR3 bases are TGTGCCAGCAGCGGGGACACTGAAGCTTTCTTT.